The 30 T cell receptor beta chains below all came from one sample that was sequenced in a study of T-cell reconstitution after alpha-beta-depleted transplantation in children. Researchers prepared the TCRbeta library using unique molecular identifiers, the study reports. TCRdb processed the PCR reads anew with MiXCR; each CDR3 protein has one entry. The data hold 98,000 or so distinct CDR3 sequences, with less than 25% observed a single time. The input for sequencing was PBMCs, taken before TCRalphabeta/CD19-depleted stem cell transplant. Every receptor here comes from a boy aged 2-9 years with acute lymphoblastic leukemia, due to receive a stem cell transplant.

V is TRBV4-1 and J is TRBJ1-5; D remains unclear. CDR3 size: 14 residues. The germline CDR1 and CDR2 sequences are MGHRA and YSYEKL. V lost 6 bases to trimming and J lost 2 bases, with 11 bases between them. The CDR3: CASSLGRGNQPQHF. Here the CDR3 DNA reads TGCGCCAGCAGTCTCGGACGGGGCAATCAGCCCCAGCATTTT.

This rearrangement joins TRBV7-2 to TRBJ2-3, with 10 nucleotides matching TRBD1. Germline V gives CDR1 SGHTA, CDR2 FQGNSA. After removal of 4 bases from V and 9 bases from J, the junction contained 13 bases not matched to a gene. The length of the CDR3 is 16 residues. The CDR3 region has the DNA TGTGCCAGCAGCTCGCGACAGGGGGCATCTAGTGACACGCAGTATTTT. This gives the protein CASSSRQGASSDTQYF.

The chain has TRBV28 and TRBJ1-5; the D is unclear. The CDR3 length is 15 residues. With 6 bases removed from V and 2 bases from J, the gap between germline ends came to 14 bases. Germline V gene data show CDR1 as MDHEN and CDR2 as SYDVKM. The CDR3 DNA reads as TGTGCCAGCAGCGACCCATCGAGGGGCAATCAGCCCCAGCATTTT. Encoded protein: CASSDPSRGNQPQHF. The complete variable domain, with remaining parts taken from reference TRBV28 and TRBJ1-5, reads DVKVTQSSRYLVKRTGEKVFLECVQDMDHENMFWYRQDPGLGLRLIYFSYDVKMKEKGDIPEGYSVSREKKERFSLILESASTNQTSMYLCASSDPSRGNQPQHFGDGTRLSIL.

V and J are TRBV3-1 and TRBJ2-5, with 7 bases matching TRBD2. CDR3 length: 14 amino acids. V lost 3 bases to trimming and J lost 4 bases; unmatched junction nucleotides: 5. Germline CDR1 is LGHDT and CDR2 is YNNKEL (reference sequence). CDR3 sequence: CASSHSGGGETQYF. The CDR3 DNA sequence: TGTGCCAGCAGCCACTCTGGGGGGGGAGAGACCCAGTACTTC.

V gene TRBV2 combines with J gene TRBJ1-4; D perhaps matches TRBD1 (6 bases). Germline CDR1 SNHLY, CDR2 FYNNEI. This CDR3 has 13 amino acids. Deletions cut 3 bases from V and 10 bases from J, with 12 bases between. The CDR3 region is CASSEAGEGKLFF. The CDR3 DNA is TGTGCCAGCAGTGAGGCAGGGGAAGGAAAACTGTTTTTT.

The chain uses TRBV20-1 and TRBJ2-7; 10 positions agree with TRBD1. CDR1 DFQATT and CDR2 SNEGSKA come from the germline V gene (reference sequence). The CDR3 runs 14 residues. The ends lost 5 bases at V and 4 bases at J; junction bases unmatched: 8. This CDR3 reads CSAPGTGDLYEQYF. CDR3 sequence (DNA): TGCAGTGCTCCCGGGACAGGGGACCTATACGAGCAGTACTTC.

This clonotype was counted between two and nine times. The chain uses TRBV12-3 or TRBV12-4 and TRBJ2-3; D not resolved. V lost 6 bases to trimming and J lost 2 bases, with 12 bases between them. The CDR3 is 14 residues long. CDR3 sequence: CASRFADATDTQYF. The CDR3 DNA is TGTGCCAGCAGGTTTGCGGACGCCACAGATACGCAGTATTTT.

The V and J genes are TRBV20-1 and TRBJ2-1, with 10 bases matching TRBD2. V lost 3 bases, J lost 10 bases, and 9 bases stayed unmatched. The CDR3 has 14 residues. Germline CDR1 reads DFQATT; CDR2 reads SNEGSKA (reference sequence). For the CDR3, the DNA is TGCAGTGCTAGTCGGGCTAGCGGGAGTGTAGAGCAGTTCTTC. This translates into CSASRASGSVEQFF.

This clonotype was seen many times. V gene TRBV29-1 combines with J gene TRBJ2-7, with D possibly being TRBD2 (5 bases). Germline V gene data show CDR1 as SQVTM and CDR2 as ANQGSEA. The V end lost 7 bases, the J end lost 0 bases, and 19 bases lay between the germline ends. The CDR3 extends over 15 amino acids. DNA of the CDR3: TGCAGCGCCTGGGTTTGGCGGGTGATCTCCTACGAGCAGTACTTC. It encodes CSAWVWRVISYEQYF.

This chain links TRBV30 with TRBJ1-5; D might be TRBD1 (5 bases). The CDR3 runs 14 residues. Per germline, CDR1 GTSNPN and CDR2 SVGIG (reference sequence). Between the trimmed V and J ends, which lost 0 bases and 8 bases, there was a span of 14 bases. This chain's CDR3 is CAWSVRGGWEPQHF. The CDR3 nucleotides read TGTGCCTGGAGTGTACGGGGGGGTTGGGAGCCCCAGCATTTT.

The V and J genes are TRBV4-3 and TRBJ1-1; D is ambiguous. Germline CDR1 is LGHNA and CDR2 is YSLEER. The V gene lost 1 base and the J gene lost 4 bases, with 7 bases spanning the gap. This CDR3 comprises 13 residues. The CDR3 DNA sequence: TGCGCCAGCAGCCAAGGTGTTAGCACTGAAGCTTTCTTT. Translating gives CASSQGVSTEAFF.

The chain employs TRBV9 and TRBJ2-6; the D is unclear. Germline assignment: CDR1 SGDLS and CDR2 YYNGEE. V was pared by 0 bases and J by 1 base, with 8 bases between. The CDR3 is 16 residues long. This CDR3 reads CASSVGSGSGANVLTF. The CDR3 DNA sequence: TGTGCCAGCAGCGTAGGGTCCGGGTCTGGGGCCAACGTCCTGACTTTC.

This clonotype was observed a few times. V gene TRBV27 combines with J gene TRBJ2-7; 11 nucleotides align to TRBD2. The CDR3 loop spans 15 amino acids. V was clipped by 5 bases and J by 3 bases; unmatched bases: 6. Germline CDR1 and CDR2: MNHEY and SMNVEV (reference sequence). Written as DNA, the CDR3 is TGTGCCAGCAGTGTCTCGGGACTAGCGGTCTACGAGCAGTACTTC. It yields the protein CASSVSGLAVYEQYF.

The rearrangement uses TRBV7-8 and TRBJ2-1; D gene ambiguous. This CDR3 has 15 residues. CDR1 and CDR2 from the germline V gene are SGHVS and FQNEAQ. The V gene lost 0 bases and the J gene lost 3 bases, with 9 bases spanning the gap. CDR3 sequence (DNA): TGTGCCAGCAGCTTAGCGGAGTTTGGCTACAATGAGCAGTTCTTC. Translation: CASSLAEFGYNEQFF.

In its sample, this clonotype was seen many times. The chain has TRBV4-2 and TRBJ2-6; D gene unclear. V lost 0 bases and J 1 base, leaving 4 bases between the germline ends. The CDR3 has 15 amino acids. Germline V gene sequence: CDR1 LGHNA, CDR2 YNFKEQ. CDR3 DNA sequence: TGTGCCAGCAGCCAAGATCCATCTGGGGCCAACGTCCTGACTTTC. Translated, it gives CASSQDPSGANVLTF.

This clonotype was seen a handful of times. The DNA of the CDR3 is TGTGCCAGCAGACGGGGAGCGGTTACATACGAGCAGTACTTC. This translates into CASRRGAVTYEQYF. This chain links TRBV28 with TRBJ2-7; weak D call: TRBD2 (5 bases). Between the trimmed V and J ends, which lost 6 bases and 4 bases, there was a span of 16 bases. The germline CDR1 and CDR2 sequences are MDHEN and SYDVKM. CDR3 length: 14 amino acids.

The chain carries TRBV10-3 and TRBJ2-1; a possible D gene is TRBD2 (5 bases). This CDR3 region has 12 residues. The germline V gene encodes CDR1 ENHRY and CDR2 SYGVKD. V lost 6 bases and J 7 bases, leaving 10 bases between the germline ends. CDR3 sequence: CAIRGLENEQFF. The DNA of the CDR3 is TGTGCCATCAGAGGACTGGAAAATGAGCAGTTCTTC.

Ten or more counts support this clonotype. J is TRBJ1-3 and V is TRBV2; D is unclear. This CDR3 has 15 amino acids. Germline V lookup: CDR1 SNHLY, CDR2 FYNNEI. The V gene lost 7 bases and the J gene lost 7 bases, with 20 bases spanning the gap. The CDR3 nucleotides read TGTGCCAGCATTCGGGCCTCGACTTCACGGAACACCATATATTTT. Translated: CASIRASTSRNTIYF.

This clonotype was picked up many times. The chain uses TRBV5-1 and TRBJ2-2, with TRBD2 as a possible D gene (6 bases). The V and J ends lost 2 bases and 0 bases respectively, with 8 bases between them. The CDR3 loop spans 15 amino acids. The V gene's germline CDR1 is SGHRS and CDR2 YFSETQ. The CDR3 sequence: CASSLLAPNTGELFF. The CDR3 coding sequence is TGCGCCAGCAGCTTACTAGCCCCGAACACCGGGGAGCTGTTTTTT.

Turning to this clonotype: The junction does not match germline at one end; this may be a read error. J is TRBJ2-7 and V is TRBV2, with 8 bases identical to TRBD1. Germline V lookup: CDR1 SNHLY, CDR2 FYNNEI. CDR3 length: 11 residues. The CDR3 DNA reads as TGTGCCAGCAGTGAATGGGACAGGACAGCCTTC. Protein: CASSEWDRTAF.

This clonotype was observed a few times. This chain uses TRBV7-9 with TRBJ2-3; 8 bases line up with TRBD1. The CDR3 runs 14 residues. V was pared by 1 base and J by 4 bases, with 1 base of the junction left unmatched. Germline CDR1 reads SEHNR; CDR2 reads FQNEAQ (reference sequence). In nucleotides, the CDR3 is TGTGCCAGCAGCTTAGAACAGGGGGCAGATACGCAGTATTTT. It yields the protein CASSLEQGADTQYF.

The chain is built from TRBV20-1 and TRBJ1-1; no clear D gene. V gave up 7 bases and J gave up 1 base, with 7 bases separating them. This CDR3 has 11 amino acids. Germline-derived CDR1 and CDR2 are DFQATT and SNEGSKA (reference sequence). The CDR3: CSGTKNTEAFF. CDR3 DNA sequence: TGCAGTGGGACCAAGAACACTGAAGCTTTCTTT.

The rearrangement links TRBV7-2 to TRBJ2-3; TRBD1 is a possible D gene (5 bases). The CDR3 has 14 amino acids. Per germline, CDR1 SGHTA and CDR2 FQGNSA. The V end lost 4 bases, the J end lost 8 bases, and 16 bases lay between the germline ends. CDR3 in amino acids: CASSSAKGSGTQYF. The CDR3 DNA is TGTGCCAGCAGCTCCGCGAAGGGGTCGGGTACGCAGTATTTT.

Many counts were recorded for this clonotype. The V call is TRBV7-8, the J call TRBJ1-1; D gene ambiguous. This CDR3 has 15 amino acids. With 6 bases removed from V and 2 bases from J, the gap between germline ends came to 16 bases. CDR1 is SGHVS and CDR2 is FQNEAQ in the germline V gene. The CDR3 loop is CASSLDRGVNTEAFF. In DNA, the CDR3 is TGTGCCAGCAGTCTGGATCGTGGAGTTAACACTGAAGCTTTCTTT.

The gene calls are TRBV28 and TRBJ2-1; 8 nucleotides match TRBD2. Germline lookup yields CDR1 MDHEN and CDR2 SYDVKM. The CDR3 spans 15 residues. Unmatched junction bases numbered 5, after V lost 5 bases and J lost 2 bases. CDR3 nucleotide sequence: TGTGCCAGCAGTCCCGCTAGCGGGCCCTACAATGAGCAGTTCTTC. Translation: CASSPASGPYNEQFF.

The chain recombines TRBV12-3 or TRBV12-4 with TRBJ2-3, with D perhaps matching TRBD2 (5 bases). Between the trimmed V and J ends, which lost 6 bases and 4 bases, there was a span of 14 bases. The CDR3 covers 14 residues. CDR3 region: CASSKAEDSDTQYF. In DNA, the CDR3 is TGTGCCAGCAGCAAAGCGGAGGACTCAGATACGCAGTATTTT.

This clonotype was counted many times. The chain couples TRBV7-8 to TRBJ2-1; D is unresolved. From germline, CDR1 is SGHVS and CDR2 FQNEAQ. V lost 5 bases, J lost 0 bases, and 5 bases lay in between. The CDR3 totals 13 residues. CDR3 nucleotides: TGTGCCAGCAGCCCGGGCTCCTACAATGAGCAGTTCTTC. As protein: CASSPGSYNEQFF.

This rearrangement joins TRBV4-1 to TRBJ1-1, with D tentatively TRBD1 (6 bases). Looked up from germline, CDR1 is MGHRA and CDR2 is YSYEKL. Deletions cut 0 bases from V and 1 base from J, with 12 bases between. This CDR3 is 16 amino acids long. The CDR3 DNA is TGCGCCAGCAGCCAAGAAGAGAGGGGGTGGAACACTGAAGCTTTCTTT. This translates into CASSQEERGWNTEAFF.

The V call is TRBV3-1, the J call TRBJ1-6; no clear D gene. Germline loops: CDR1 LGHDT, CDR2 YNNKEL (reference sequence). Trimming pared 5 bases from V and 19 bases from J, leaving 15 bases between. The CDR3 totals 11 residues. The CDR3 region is CASSTLEDLHF. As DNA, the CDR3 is TGTGCCAGCAGCACCTTAGAGGACCTTCACTTT.

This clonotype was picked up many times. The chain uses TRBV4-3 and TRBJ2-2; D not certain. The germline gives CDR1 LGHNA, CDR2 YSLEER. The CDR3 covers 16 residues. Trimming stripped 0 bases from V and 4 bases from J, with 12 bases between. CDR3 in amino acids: CASSQDFSSSTGELFF. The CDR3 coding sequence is TGCGCCAGCAGCCAAGATTTTAGTAGCAGCACCGGGGAGCTGTTTTTT.